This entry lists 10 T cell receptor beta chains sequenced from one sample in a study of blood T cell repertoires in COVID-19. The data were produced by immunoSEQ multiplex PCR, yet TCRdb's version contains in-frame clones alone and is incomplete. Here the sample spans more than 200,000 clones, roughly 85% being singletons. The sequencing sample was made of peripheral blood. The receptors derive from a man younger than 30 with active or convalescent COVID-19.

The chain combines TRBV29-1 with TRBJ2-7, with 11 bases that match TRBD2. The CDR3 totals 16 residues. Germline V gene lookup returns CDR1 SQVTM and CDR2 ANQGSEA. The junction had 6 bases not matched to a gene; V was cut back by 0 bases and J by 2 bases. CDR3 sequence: CSVEDPTSGMPYEQYF. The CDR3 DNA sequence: TGCAGCGTTGAAGATCCGACTAGCGGGATGCCCTACGAGCAGTACTTC.

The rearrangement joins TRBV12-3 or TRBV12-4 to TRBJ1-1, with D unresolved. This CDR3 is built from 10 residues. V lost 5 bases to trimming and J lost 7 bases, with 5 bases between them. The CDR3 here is CASSPGEAFF. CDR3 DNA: TGTGCCAGCAGTCCAGGTGAAGCTTTCTTT.

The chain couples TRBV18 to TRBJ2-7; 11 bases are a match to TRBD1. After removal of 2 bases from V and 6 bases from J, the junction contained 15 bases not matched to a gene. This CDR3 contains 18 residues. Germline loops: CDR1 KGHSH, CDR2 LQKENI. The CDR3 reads CASSPGPGRGQGEVEQYF. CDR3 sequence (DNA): TGTGCCAGCTCACCAGGCCCGGGGCGGGGACAGGGGGAAGTCGAGCAGTACTTC.

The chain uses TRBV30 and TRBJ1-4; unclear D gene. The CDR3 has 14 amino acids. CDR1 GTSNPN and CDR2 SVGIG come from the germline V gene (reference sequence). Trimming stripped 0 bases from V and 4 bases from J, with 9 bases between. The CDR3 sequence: CAWSVPGFNEKLFF. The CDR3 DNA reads TGTGCCTGGAGTGTACCAGGTTTTAATGAAAAACTGTTTTTT.

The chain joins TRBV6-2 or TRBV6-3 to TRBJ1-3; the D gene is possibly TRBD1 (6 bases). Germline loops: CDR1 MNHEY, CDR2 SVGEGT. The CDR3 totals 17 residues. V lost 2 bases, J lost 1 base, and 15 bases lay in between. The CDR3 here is CASSYPTGILSGNTIYF. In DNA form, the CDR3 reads TGTGCCAGCAGTTACCCGACAGGAATCTTATCTGGAAACACCATATATTTT.

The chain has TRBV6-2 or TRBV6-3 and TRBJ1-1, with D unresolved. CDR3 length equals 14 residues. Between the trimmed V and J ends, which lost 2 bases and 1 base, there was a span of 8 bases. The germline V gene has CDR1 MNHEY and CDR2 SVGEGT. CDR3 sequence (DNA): TGTGCCAGCAGTTACAGCTTAGCGAACACTGAAGCTTTCTTT. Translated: CASSYSLANTEAFF.

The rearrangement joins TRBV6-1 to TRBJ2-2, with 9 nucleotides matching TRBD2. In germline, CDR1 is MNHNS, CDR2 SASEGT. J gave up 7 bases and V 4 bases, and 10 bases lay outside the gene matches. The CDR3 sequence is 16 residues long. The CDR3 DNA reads TGTGCCAGCAGTGGGTTAGCGGGAGTCAGCGTCGGGGAGCTGTTTTTT. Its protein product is CASSGLAGVSVGELFF.

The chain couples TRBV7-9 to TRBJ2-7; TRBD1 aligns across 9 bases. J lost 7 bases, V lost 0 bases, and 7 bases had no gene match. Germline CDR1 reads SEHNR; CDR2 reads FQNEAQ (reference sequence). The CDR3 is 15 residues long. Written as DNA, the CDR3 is TGTGCCAGCAGCTTAGCGGGACAGGGTTCGGCGGAGCAGTACTTC. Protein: CASSLAGQGSAEQYF. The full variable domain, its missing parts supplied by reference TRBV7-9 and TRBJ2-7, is DTGVSQNPRHKITKRGQNVTFRCDPISEHNRLYWYRQTLGQGPEFLTYFQNEAQLEKSRLLSDRFSAERPKGSFSTLEIQRTEQGDSAMYLCASSLAGQGSAEQYFGPGTRLTVT.

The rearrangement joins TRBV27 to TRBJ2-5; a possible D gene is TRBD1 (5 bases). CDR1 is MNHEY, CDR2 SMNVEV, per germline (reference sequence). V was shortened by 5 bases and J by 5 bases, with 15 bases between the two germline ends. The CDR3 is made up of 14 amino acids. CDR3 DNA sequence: TGTGCCAGCAGTCCCCATGGGGCCGGTGAGACCCAGTACTTC. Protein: CASSPHGAGETQYF.

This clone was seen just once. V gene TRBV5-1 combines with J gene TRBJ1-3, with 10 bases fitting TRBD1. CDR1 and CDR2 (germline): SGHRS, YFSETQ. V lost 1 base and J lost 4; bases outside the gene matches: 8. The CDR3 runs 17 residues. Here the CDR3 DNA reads TGCGCCAGCAGCTTGATGGCGACAGGGGGCTCAGGAAACACCATATATTTT. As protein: CASSLMATGGSGNTIYF.